Listed here is a single T cell receptor beta chain. Using immunoSEQ multiplex PCR, the repertoire was profiled, and TCRdb retains in-frame clones only, with some absent. The data hold about 130,000 clones, with roughly 90% observed a single time. This sample is part of a study of T cells in localized non-small cell lung cancer. This CDR3 contains 14 residues. The V and J ends lost 6 bases and 1 base respectively, with 13 bases between them. The germline V gene has CDR1 SGHRS and CDR2 YFSETQ. Sequencing used peripheral blood, obtained before any cancer treatment. J is TRBJ1-1 and V is TRBV5-1; D ambiguous. The clonotype was recovered from a female donor aged 60 or older with stage I lung adenocarcinoma. Here the CDR3 reads CASTPNRQNTEAFF. The CDR3 nucleotides are TGCGCCAGCACCCCAAATCGACAGAACACTGAAGCTTTCTTT.